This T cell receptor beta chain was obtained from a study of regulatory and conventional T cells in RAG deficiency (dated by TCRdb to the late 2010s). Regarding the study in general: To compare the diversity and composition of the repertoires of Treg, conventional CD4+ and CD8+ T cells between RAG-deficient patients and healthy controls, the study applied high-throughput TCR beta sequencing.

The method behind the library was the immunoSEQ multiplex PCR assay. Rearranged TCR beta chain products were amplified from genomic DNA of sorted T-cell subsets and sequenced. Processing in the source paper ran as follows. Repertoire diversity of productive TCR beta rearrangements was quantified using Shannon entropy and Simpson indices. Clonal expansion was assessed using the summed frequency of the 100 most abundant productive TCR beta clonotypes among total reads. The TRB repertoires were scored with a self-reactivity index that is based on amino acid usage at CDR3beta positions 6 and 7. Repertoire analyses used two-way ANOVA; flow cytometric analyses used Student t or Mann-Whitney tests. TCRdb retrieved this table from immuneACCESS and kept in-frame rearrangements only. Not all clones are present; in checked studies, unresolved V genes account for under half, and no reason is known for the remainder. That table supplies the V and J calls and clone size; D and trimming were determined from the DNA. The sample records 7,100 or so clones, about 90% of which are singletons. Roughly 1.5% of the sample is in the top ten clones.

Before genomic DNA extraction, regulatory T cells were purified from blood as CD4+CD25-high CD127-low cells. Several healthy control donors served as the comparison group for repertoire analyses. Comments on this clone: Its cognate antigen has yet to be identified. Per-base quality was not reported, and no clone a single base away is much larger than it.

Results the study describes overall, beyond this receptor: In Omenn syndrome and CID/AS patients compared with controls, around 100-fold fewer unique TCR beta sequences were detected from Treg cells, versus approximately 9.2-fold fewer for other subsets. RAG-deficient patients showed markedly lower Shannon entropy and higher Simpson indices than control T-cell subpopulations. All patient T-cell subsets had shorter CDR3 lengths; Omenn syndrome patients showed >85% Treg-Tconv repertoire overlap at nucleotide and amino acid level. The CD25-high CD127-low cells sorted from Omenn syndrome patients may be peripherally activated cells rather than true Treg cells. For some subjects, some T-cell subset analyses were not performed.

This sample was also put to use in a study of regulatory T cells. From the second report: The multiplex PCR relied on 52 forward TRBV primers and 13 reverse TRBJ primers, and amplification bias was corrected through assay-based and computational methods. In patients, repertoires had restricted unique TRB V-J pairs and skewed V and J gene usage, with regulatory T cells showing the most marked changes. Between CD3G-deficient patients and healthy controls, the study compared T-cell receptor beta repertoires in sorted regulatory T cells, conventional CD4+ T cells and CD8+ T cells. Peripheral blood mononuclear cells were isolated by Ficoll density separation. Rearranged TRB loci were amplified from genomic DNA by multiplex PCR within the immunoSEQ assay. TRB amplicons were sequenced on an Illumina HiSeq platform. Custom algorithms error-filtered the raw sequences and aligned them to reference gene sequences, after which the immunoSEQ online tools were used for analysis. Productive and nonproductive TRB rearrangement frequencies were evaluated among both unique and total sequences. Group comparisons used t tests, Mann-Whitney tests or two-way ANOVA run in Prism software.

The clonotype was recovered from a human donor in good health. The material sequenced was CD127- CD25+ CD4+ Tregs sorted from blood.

Read as DNA, the sequence is TGTGCCAGCAGCGGAGCCGATCGGGGAGGGACAATAAGCGCCGGGGAGCTGTTTTTT. Its amino acids are CASSGADRGGTISAGELFF. The chain is encoded by TRBV9 joined to TRBJ2-2; the best D guess is TRBD2, with 7 bases matching. Counted from cysteine to phenylalanine, this CDR3 has 19 amino acids. Of all the DNA, just the CDR3 is kept, 57 bases in frame from base 1. From the germline V gene, CDR1 is SGDLS and CDR2 is YYNGEE. V loses 3 bases of germline sequence and J loses 6 bases, and the interval between the two ends is 27 bases.